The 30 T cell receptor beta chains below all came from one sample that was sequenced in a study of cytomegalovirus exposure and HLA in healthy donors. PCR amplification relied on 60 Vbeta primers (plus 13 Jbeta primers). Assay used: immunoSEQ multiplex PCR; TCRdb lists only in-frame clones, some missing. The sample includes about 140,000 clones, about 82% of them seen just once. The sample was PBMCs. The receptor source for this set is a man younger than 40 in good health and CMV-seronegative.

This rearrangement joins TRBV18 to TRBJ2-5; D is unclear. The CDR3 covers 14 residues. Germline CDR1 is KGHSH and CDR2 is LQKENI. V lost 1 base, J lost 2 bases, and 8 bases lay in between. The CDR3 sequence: CASSPQEPQETQYF. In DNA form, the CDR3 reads TGTGCCAGCTCACCACAGGAGCCACAAGAGACCCAGTACTTC.

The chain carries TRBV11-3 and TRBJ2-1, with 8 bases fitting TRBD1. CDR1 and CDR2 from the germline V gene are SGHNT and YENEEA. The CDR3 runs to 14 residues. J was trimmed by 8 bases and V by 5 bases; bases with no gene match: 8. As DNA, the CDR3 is TGTGCCAGCAGCCCTGGCAGGGGGCGCGATGAGCAGTTCTTC. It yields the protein CASSPGRGRDEQFF. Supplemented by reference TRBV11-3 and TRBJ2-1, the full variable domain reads EAGVVQSPRYKIIEKKQPVAFWCNPISGHNTLYWYLQNLGQGPELLIRYENEEAVDDSQLPKDRFSAERLKGVDSTLKIQPAELGDSAVYLCASSPGRGRDEQFFGPGTRLTVL.

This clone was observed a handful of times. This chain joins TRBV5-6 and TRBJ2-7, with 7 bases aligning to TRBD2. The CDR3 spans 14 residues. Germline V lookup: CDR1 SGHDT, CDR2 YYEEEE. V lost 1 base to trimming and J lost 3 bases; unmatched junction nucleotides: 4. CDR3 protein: CASSLSGGSYEQYF. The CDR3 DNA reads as TGTGCCAGCAGCTTGTCGGGGGGAAGCTACGAGCAGTACTTC.

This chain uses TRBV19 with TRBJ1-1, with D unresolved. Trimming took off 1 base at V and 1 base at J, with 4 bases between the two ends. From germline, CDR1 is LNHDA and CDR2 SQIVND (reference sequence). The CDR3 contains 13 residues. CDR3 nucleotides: TGTGCCAGTAGTATAGGAGGGAACACTGAAGCTTTCTTT. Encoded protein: CASSIGGNTEAFF.

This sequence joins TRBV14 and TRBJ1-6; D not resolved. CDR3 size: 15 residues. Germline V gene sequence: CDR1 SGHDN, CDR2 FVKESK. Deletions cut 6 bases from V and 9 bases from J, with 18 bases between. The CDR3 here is CASSPSRNAGSPLHF. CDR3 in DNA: TGTGCCAGCAGTCCGAGCAGGAATGCTGGTTCACCCCTCCACTTT.

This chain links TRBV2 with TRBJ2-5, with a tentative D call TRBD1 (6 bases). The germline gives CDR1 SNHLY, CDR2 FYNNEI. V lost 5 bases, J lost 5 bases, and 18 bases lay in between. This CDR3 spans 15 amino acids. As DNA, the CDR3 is TGTGCCAGCAGTCAGGGGAGTCCCTCTCAGGAGACCCAGTACTTC. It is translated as CASSQGSPSQETQYF.

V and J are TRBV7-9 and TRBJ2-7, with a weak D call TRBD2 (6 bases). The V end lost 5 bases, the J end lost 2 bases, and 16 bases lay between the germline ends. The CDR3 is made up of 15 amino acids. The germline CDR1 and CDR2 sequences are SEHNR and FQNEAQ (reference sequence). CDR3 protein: CASSTWDSITYEQYF. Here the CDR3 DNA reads TGTGCCAGCAGCACCTGGGACTCCATCACCTACGAGCAGTACTTC.

The CDR3 spells CASRPTGGDPGNQFF. The DNA of the CDR3 is TGTGCCAGCAGACCGACTGGGGGGGATCCGGGAAATCAGTTCTTC. The chain uses TRBV7-9 and TRBJ2-1; 7 nucleotides match TRBD2. The V segment lost 6 bases and the J segment 13 bases; nucleotides outside the gene matches: 18. CDR3 length: 15 amino acids. Germline assignment: CDR1 SEHNR and CDR2 FQNEAQ (reference sequence).

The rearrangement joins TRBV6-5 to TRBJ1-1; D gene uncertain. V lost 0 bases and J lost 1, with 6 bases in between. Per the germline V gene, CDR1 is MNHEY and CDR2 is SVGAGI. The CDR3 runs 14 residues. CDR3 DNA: TGTGCCAGCAGTTACTCGACTGGGAACACTGAAGCTTTCTTT. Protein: CASSYSTGNTEAFF.

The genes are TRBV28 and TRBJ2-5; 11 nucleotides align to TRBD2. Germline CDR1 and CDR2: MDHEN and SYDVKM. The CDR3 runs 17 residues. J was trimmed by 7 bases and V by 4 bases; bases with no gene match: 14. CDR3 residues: CASSSLLAGGPRVTQYF. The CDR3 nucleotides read TGTGCCAGCAGTTCCCTTTTAGCGGGAGGGCCTAGGGTGACCCAGTACTTC.

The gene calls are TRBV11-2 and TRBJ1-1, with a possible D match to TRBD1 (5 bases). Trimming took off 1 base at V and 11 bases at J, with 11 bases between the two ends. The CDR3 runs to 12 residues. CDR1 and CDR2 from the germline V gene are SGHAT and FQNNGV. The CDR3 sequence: CASSLGAGPAFF. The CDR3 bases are TGTGCCAGCAGCTTAGGTGCAGGGCCGGCTTTCTTT.

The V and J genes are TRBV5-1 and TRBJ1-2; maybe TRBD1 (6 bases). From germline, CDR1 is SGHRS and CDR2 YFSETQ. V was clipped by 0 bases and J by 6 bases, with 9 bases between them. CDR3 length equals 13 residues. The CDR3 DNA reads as TGCGCCAGCAGCTTGGGGGACACCAATGGCTACACCTTC. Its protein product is CASSLGDTNGYTF.

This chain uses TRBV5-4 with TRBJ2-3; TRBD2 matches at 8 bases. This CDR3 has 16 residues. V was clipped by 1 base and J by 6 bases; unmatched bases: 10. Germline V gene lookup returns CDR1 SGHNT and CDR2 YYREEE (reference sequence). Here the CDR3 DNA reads TGTGCCAGCAGCTTGCCCGGACGACTAGCGCTGGATACGCAGTATTTT. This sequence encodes CASSLPGRLALDTQYF.

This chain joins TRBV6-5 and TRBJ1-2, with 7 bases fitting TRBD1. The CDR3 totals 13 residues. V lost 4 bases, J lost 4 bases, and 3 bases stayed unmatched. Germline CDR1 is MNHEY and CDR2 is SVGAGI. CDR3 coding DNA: TGTGCCAGCAGTTGGGACAGACTCTATGGCTACACCTTC. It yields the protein CASSWDRLYGYTF.

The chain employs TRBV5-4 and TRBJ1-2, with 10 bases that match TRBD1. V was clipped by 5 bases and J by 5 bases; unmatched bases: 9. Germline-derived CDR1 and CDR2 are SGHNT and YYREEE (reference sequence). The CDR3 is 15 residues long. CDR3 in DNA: TGTGCCAGCAGTTACTCCGGGACAGGGGAATATGGCTACACCTTC. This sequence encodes CASSYSGTGEYGYTF.

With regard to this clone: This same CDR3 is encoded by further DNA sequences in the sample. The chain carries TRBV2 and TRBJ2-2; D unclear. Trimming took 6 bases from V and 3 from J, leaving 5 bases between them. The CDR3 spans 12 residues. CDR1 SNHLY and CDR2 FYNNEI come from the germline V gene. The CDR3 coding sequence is TGTGCCAGCAGCCCGGACACCGGGGAGCTGTTTTTT. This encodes CASSPDTGELFF.

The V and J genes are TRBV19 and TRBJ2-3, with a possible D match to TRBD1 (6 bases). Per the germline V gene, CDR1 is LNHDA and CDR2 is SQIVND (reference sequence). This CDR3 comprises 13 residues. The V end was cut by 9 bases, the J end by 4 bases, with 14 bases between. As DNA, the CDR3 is TGTGCCAGCAGACCAGGGGTTGCAGATACGCAGTATTTT. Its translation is CASRPGVADTQYF.

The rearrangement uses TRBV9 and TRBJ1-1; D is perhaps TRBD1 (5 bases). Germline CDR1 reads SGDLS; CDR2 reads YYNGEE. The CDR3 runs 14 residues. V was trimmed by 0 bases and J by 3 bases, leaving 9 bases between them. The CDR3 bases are TGTGCCAGCAGCGTAGAAGGGGCGCACACTGAAGCTTTCTTT. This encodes CASSVEGAHTEAFF.

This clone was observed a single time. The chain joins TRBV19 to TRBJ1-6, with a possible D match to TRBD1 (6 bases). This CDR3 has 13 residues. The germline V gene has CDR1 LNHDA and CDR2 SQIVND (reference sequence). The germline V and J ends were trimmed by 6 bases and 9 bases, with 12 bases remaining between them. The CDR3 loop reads CASSAGASSPLHF. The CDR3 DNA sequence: TGTGCCAGTAGCGCGGGGGCCAGTTCACCCCTCCACTTT.

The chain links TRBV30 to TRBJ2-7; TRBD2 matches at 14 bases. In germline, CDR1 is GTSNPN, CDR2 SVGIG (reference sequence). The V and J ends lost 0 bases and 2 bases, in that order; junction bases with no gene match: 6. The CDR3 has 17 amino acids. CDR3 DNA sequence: TGTGCCTGGAGTGTAGGGCGGACTAGCGGGAGGACCTACGAGCAGTACTTC. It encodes CAWSVGRTSGRTYEQYF.

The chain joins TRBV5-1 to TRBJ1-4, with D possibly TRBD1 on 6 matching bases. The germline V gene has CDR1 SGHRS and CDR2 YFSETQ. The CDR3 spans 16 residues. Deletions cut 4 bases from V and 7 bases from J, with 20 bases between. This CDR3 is CASSPGTPGRAEKLFF. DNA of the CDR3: TGCGCCAGCAGCCCCGGGACACCGGGACGCGCTGAAAAACTGTTTTTT.

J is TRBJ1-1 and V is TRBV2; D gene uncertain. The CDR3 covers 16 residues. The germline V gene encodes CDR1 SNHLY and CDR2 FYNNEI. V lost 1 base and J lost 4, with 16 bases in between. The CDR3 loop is CASSEGTPVVSTEAFF. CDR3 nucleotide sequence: TGTGCCAGCAGTGAAGGGACTCCGGTCGTATCCACTGAAGCTTTCTTT. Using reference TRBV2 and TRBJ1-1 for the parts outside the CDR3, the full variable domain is EPEVTQTPSHQVTQMGQEVILRCVPISNHLYFYWYRQILGQKVEFLVSFYNNEISEKSEIFDDQFSVERPDGSNFTLKIRSTKLEDSAMYFCASSEGTPVVSTEAFFGQGTRLTVV.

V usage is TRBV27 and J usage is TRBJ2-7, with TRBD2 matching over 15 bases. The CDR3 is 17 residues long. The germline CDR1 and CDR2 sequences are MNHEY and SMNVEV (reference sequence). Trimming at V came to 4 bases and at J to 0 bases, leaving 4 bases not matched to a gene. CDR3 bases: TGTGCCAGCAGTTCGGGACTAGCGGGAGGCTTCTCCTACGAGCAGTACTTC. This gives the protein CASSSGLAGGFSYEQYF.

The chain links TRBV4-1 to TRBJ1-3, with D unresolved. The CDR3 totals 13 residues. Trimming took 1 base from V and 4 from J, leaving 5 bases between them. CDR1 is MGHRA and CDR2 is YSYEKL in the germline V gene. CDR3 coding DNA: TGCGCCAGCAGCCAAGTTTCGGGAAACACCATATATTTT. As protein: CASSQVSGNTIYF.

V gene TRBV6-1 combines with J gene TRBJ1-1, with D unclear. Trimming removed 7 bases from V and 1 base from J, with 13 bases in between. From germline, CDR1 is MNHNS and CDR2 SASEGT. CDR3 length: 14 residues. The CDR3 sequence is CASIERGRNTEAFF. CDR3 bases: TGTGCCAGCATTGAGAGAGGGAGGAACACTGAAGCTTTCTTT.

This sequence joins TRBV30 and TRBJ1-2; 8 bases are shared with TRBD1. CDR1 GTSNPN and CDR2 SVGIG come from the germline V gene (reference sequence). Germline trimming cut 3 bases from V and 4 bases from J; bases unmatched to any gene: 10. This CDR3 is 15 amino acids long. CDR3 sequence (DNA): TGTGCCTGGAGAGCCCCCGGGACAGGAACCTATGGCTACACCTTC. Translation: CAWRAPGTGTYGYTF.

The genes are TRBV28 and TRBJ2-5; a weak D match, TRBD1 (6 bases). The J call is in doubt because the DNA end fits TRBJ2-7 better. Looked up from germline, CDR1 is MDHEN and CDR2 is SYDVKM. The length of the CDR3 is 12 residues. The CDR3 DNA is TGTGCCAGCAGGGAACAGGGCTACGAGCAGTACTTC. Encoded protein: CASREQGYEQYF.

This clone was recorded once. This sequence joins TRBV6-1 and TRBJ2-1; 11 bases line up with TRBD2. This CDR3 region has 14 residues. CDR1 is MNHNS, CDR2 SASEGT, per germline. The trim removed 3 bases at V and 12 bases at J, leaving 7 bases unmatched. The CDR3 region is CASSEVLAGGSQFF. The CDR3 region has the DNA TGTGCCAGCAGTGAGGTTCTAGCGGGAGGCTCGCAGTTCTTC.

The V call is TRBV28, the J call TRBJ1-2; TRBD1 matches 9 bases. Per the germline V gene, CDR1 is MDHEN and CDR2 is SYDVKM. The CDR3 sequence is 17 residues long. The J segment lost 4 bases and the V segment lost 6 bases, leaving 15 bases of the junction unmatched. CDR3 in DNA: TGTGCCAGCAGGGGACAGGGAGAGCTCGGGGGGGGCTATGGCTACACCTTC. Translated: CASRGQGELGGGYGYTF.

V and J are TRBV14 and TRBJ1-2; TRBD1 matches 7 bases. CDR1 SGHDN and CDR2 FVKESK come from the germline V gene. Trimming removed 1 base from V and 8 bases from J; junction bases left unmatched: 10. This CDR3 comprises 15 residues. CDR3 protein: CASSQVLQGLIGYTF. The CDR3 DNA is TGTGCCAGCAGCCAAGTCTTACAGGGGCTGATCGGCTACACCTTC.